The 28 T cell receptor beta chains listed next were all sequenced from one sample in a study of cytomegalovirus exposure and HLA in healthy donors. PCR employed 60 Vbeta and 13 Jbeta primers. Generated by immunoSEQ multiplex PCR, the TCRdb table keeps only in-frame clones and is missing some. In the table there are 100,000 to 120,000 clones, 76% of which are singletons. What was sequenced was PBMCs. These TCRs come from a man aged 25 to 40 in good health and CMV-seropositive.

A few counts support this clone. The chain carries TRBV5-6 and TRBJ2-5; D call uncertain. The germline V gene encodes CDR1 SGHDT and CDR2 YYEEEE. V lost 3 bases and J lost 5, with 17 bases in between. CDR3 length equals 15 residues. Here the CDR3 reads CASSSTPLTSETQYF. The CDR3 DNA reads as TGTGCCAGCAGCTCGACACCCCTTACATCGGAGACCCAGTACTTC. Variable domain in full (rest from reference TRBV5-6 and TRBJ2-5): DAGVTQSPTHLIKTRGQQVTLRCSPKSGHDTVSWYQQALGQGPQFIFQYYEEEERQRGNFPDRFSGHQFPNYSSELNVNALLLGDSALYLCASSSTPLTSETQYFGPGTRLLVL.

The chain uses TRBV27 and TRBJ1-5, with TRBD1 identical over 8 bases. CDR1 MNHEY and CDR2 SMNVEV come from the germline V gene (reference sequence). The length of the CDR3 is 15 residues. V trimming: 6 bases; J trimming: 5 bases; junction bases outside the gene matches: 9. CDR3 nucleotide sequence: TGTGCCAGCAGACCCGTGCAGGGGGCGCATCAGCCCCAGCATTTT. Encoded protein: CASRPVQGAHQPQHF.

The V gene is TRBV18, the J gene TRBJ2-1; TRBD2 is a possible D gene (5 bases). Germline V gives CDR1 KGHSH, CDR2 LQKENI. Trimming took off 3 bases at V and 12 bases at J, with 15 bases between the two ends. This CDR3 contains 13 residues. Here the CDR3 DNA reads TGTGCCAGCTCACCGAGCGGAGGTTGGGTGCAGTTCTTC. As protein: CASSPSGGWVQFF. The entire variable domain, with the rest obtained from reference TRBV18 and TRBJ2-1, is as follows: NAGVMQNPRHLVRRRGQEARLRCSPMKGHSHVYWYRQLPEEGLKFMVYLQKENIIDESGMPKERFSAEFPKEGPSILRIQQVVRGDSAAYFCASSPSGGWVQFFGPGTRLTVL.

V and J are TRBV30 and TRBJ2-1; possible D gene TRBD2, 6 bases. Per the germline V gene, CDR1 is GTSNPN and CDR2 is SVGIG (reference sequence). CDR3 length: 15 amino acids. V was shortened by 3 bases and J by 1 base, with 13 bases between the two germline ends. CDR3 nucleotides: TGTGCCTGGAGGGGAGGTTTAAGGTCCTACAATGAGCAGTTCTTC. Its translation: CAWRGGLRSYNEQFF.

The chain is built from TRBV10-2 and TRBJ1-1; possible D gene TRBD1, 6 bases. This CDR3 is built from 13 residues. Germline assignment: CDR1 WSHSY and CDR2 SAAADI. V was pared by 6 bases and J by 0 bases, with 8 bases between. DNA for the CDR3: TGCGCCAGCAGGAAGGGGGTGAACACTGAAGCTTTCTTT. This encodes CASRKGVNTEAFF.

The J gene is TRBJ1-5, the V gene TRBV25-1; D unresolved. Germline V gene lookup returns CDR1 MGHDK and CDR2 SYGVNS. V was clipped by 5 bases and J by 3 bases, with 14 bases between them. The CDR3 runs to 15 residues. The CDR3 reads CASSPWGDNNQPQHF. The CDR3 DNA reads as TGTGCCAGCAGTCCATGGGGAGACAACAATCAGCCCCAGCATTTT.

In its sample, this clone was seen a few times. V and J are TRBV5-3 and TRBJ2-1; 9 bases fit TRBD1. TRBV5-3 is an ORF, and what it does is uncertain. Germline trimming cut 2 bases from V and 6 bases from J; bases unmatched to any gene: 6. CDR3 size: 15 residues. As DNA, the CDR3 is TGTGCCAGAAGCTTATTACAGGGGGCGTCCAATGAGCAGTTCTTC. This translates into CARSLLQGASNEQFF.

This clone was seen a single time. The rearrangement joins TRBV7-9 to TRBJ1-4; 7 bases are shared with TRBD1. The length of the CDR3 is 14 residues. Germline V CDR1 and CDR2: SEHNR, FQNEAQ (reference sequence). The trim removed 7 bases at V and 2 bases at J, leaving 4 bases unmatched. CDR3 region: CASIKGATNEKLFF. The DNA for the CDR3 is TGTGCCAGCATTAAGGGGGCGACTAATGAAAAACTGTTTTTT.

V and J are TRBV2 and TRBJ2-1, with 7 nucleotides matching TRBD2. The CDR3 is made up of 15 amino acids. J gave up 7 bases and V 2 bases, and 8 bases lay outside the gene matches. Germline V gene sequence: CDR1 SNHLY, CDR2 FYNNEI. The CDR3, as DNA: TGTGCCAGCAGTGAAATGGGGCTAGCGGAAAATGAGCAGTTCTTC. This translates into CASSEMGLAENEQFF.

V and J are TRBV7-9 and TRBJ2-5; TRBD2 might be the D (6 bases). The V gene's germline CDR1 is SEHNR and CDR2 FQNEAQ (reference sequence). The CDR3 is 15 residues long. V was pared by 5 bases and J by 5 bases, with 18 bases between. CDR3 DNA sequence: TGTGCCAGCAGCCCCCGGTTCGGGGGTTGGGAGACCCAGTACTTC. Protein sequence: CASSPRFGGWETQYF.

The chain is built from TRBV2 and TRBJ1-4; possibly TRBD1 for D (6 bases). The CDR3 runs 13 residues. Germline values: CDR1 SNHLY, CDR2 FYNNEI. The ends were cut back, 10 bases at V and 8 bases at J, with 17 bases in the middle. This CDR3 is CANKTGSLEKLFF. The CDR3 nucleotides read TGTGCCAACAAAACAGGGTCCCTAGAAAAACTGTTTTTT.

The chain combines TRBV7-9 with TRBJ1-5; TRBD1 might be the D (6 bases). This CDR3 has 15 residues. Germline V CDR1 and CDR2: SEHNR, FQNEAQ (reference sequence). Trimming cost V 4 bases and J 2 bases, with 12 bases left between them. CDR3 sequence (DNA): TGTGCCAGCAGCTCCCGGGACACCCGCAATCAGCCCCAGCATTTT. Translated, it gives CASSSRDTRNQPQHF.

The CDR3 DNA reads as TGTGCCAGCAGCTCCCTCGGACAGGGTTTCAATGGCTACACCTTC. This gives the protein CASSSLGQGFNGYTF. J is TRBJ1-2 and V is TRBV11-2; 8 bases match TRBD1. This CDR3 spans 15 amino acids. Germline V CDR1 and CDR2: SGHAT, FQNNGV. The trim removed 4 bases at V and 6 bases at J, leaving 10 bases unmatched.

This clone appeared a single time. The sample carries other DNA sequences with the same CDR3. The rearrangement uses TRBV9 and TRBJ1-4, with D tentatively TRBD1 (6 bases). The length of the CDR3 is 15 residues. V lost 4 bases and J lost 7, with 17 bases in between. Germline CDR1 reads SGDLS; CDR2 reads YYNGEE. This chain's CDR3 is CASSTLTGGAEKLFF. CDR3 bases: TGTGCCAGCAGCACCTTGACAGGAGGTGCTGAAAAACTGTTTTTT. The whole variable domain, remainder taken from reference TRBV9 and TRBJ1-4, is DSGVTQTPKHLITATGQRVTLRCSPRSGDLSVYWYQQSLDQGLQFLIQYYNGEERAKGNILERFSAQQFPDLHSELNLSSLELGDSALYFCASSTLTGGAEKLFFGSGTQLSVL.

Remarks on this clone: Additional DNA sequences in this sample encode the identical CDR3. This sequence joins TRBV11-2 and TRBJ2-7; TRBD1 agrees at 11 bases. The CDR3 has 15 amino acids. Germline assignment: CDR1 SGHAT and CDR2 FQNNGV. V gave up 5 bases and J gave up 2 bases; unmatched junction bases: 5. CDR3 loop: CASSLAGQGAYEQYF. In nucleotides, the CDR3 is TGTGCCAGCAGCCTCGCGGGACAGGGGGCCTACGAGCAGTACTTC.

This clone turned up a few times. V and J are TRBV7-9 and TRBJ1-3, with unresolved D. V was trimmed by 8 bases and J by 4 bases, leaving 12 bases between them. This CDR3 spans 13 amino acids. Germline CDR1 and CDR2: SEHNR and FQNEAQ (reference sequence). CDR3 sequence (DNA): TGTGCCAGCGTCACGGGGTCAGGAAACACCATATATTTT. Its protein is CASVTGSGNTIYF.

J is TRBJ2-5 and V is TRBV14; 10 bases map to TRBD2. The J call is doubtful: the DNA matches TRBJ2-7 better. This CDR3 region has 13 residues. CDR1 and CDR2 from the germline V gene are SGHDN and FVKESK. CDR3 DNA: TGTGCCAGCAGCCCCGGACTAGCGGCCGAGCAGTACTTC. Translating gives CASSPGLAAEQYF.

The J gene is TRBJ2-7, the V gene TRBV4-3; no clear D. Trimming removed 1 base at V and 2 bases at J, with 9 bases between. Looked up from germline, CDR1 is LGHNA and CDR2 is YSLEER. The CDR3 spans 14 residues. The CDR3 DNA sequence: TGCGCCAGCAGCCAAGCCCAGCGACCCTACGAGCAGTACTTC. This sequence encodes CASSQAQRPYEQYF.

The V and J genes are TRBV6-5 and TRBJ2-1, with 7 bases lining up with TRBD1. This CDR3 is 13 amino acids long. The V gene's germline CDR1 is MNHEY and CDR2 SVGAGI. V shed 5 bases and J 4 bases; nucleotides not matched to a gene: 2. The CDR3 sequence is CASSGTDYNEQFF. The CDR3 region has the DNA TGTGCCAGCAGTGGGACAGATTACAATGAGCAGTTCTTC.

The CDR3 region has the DNA TGTGCCAGCAGTAAATTAGAGTCTTCGGGGGGGGAGCTGTTTTTT. Translating it yields CASSKLESSGGELFF. The J gene is TRBJ2-2, the V gene TRBV6-6; perhaps TRBD2 as D (5 bases). CDR1 and CDR2 from the germline V gene are MNHNY and SVGAGI (reference sequence). Trimming took off 5 bases at V and 8 bases at J, with 18 bases between the two ends. This CDR3 region has 15 residues.

The chain joins TRBV9 to TRBJ2-1; TRBD2 might be the D (5 bases). The germline gives CDR1 SGDLS, CDR2 YYNGEE. Trimming removed 3 bases from V and 7 bases from J, with 8 bases in between. This CDR3 is built from 12 residues. The CDR3 DNA follows: TGTGCCAGCAGCGCGACGGGAAATGAGCAGTTCTTC. Translated, it gives CASSATGNEQFF. The whole variable domain, remainder taken from reference TRBV9 and TRBJ2-1, is DSGVTQTPKHLITATGQRVTLRCSPRSGDLSVYWYQQSLDQGLQFLIQYYNGEERAKGNILERFSAQQFPDLHSELNLSSLELGDSALYFCASSATGNEQFFGPGTRLTVL.

CDR3 sequence reads: CASSTDRGIYEQYF. The CDR3 nucleotides are TGTGCCAGCAGTACGGACAGGGGAATATACGAGCAGTACTTC. The rearrangement joins TRBV2 to TRBJ2-7, with 9 bases fitting TRBD1. The CDR3 contains 14 residues. Germline V gene lookup returns CDR1 SNHLY and CDR2 FYNNEI. V lost 5 bases and J lost 4; bases outside the gene matches: 6. Drawing the rest from reference TRBV2 and TRBJ2-7, the complete variable domain is EPEVTQTPSHQVTQMGQEVILRCVPISNHLYFYWYRQILGQKVEFLVSFYNNEISEKSEIFDDQFSVERPDGSNFTLKIRSTKLEDSAMYFCASSTDRGIYEQYFGPGTRLTVT.

Turning to this clone: The identical CDR3 is also encoded by other nucleotide sequences in the sample. The chain recombines TRBV28 with TRBJ1-1; perhaps TRBD1 as D (6 bases). Germline CDR1 MDHEN, CDR2 SYDVKM. CDR3 length equals 15 residues. Trimming pared 6 bases from V and 0 bases from J, leaving 14 bases between. This CDR3 is CASRLPGTMNTEAFF. In DNA form, the CDR3 reads TGTGCCAGCAGACTGCCCGGGACAATGAACACTGAAGCTTTCTTT.

This clone was recorded a few times. The CDR3 is CASSDLSANYGYTF. The CDR3 DNA sequence: TGTGCCAGCAGTGATCTATCCGCTAACTATGGCTACACCTTC. The chain couples TRBV2 to TRBJ1-2; D unresolved. CDR3 length: 14 residues. CDR1 is SNHLY, CDR2 FYNNEI, per germline. The ends were cut back, 3 bases at V and 0 bases at J, with 8 bases in the middle.

The chain couples TRBV11-2 to TRBJ2-7; the D is unclear. V was clipped by 4 bases and J by 4 bases, with 11 bases between them. Germline CDR1 is SGHAT and CDR2 is FQNNGV. CDR3 length equals 13 residues. CDR3 amino acids: CASSSYLSYEQYF. The CDR3 DNA follows: TGTGCCAGCAGCTCCTACCTTTCATACGAGCAGTACTTC.

The sample holds one count of this clone. This chain connects TRBV11-2 to TRBJ1-1; no clear D. The CDR3 extends over 15 amino acids. Per germline, CDR1 SGHAT and CDR2 FQNNGV. Between the trimmed V and J ends, which lost 1 base and 1 base, there was a span of 10 bases. Here the CDR3 DNA reads TGTGCCAGCAGCTTAGTTTCGGCAGGGAACACTGAAGCTTTCTTT. This codes for CASSLVSAGNTEAFF.

This clone was counted a single time. The junction shows a germline mismatch at one end, possibly a read error. V and J are TRBV4-1 and TRBJ1-5, with TRBD1 as a possible D gene (5 bases). Per the germline V gene, CDR1 is MGHRA and CDR2 is YSYEKL. This CDR3 has 14 residues. CDR3 DNA sequence: TGCACCAGCAGCGAACAGGACGGGAATCAGCCCCAGCATTTT. Translation gives CTSSEQDGNQPQHF.

The chain recombines TRBV6-5 with TRBJ1-2, with 10 positions matching TRBD1. CDR1 MNHEY and CDR2 SVGAGI come from the germline V gene. This CDR3 has 14 amino acids. Losses at the gene ends were 2 bases for V and 8 bases for J; bases not matched to a gene: 5. The CDR3 nucleotides are TGTGCCAGCAGTTACGGGGACAGGGGACAGGGCTACACCTTC. Translation: CASSYGDRGQGYTF.